This T cell receptor (beta chain) was identified during a study of cytomegalovirus exposure and HLA in healthy donors. A word on this clone: Its cognate antigen is unknown.

Findings of the study overall: A reported reduction in N-insertions relative to the approximately 640-donor mean was seen in an Asian-associated ancestry cluster in a later analysis.

The PCR was carried out with 60 Vbeta primers and 13 Jbeta primers. The repertoire was sequenced with immunoSEQ multiplex PCR; TCRdb's copy has only in-frame clones and lacks some. The data contain more than 110,000 clones, about 82% of them singletons. This CDR3 spans 11 amino acids. Germline lookup yields CDR1 DFQATT and CDR2 SNEGSKA (reference sequence). The germline V and J ends were trimmed by 5 bases and 13 bases, with 17 bases remaining between them. The V call is TRBV20-1, the J call TRBJ1-2; D ambiguous. Sequencing was done on a sample of PBMCs. This sequence originates from a man aged 30-40 years in good health and CMV-seronegative. CDR3 sequence (DNA): TGCAGTGCTCGGCCCGAGACTGAGGTCACCTTC. It is translated as CSARPETEVTF.